The 16 T cell receptor beta chains below were found in one sample sequenced in a study of neurological immune-mediated disorders. MiXCR was run by TCRdb on the 5' RACE reads, yielding one entry per CDR3 protein. The sample shows roughly 27,000 distinct CDR3 sequences, around 20% of them seen only once. Source material: PBMCs. The receptors originated from a woman in her sixties in good health.

This clonotype was detected ten times or more. The chain recombines TRBV7-9 with TRBJ1-3; D gene unclear. Trimming cost V 5 bases and J 3 bases, with 11 bases left between them. Germline-derived CDR1 and CDR2 are SEHNR and FQNEAQ (reference sequence). This CDR3 spans 14 amino acids. This CDR3 reads CASSPPGFGNTIYF. CDR3 bases: TGTGCCAGCAGCCCGCCCGGGTTTGGAAACACCATATATTTT.

This clonotype was counted many times. This chain joins TRBV5-4 and TRBJ2-1; 9 nucleotides align to TRBD2. Per the germline V gene, CDR1 is SGHNT and CDR2 is YYREEE (reference sequence). V lost 4 bases, J lost 8 bases, and 16 bases stayed unmatched. This CDR3 is built from 17 residues. The CDR3 spells CASSPGGGGRAVDEQFF. CDR3 in DNA: TGTGCCAGCAGCCCCGGGGGTGGCGGGAGGGCCGTCGATGAGCAGTTCTTC.

The chain couples TRBV6-5 to TRBJ1-3; D possibly corresponds to TRBD1 (5 bases). The CDR3 runs to 15 residues. The V end was cut by 3 bases, the J end by 0 bases, with 9 bases between. Germline loops: CDR1 MNHEY, CDR2 SVGAGI. This CDR3 reads CASSYAGSSGNTIYF. CDR3 sequence (DNA): TGTGCCAGCAGTTATGCAGGGAGCTCTGGAAACACCATATATTTT.

The chain links TRBV4-1 to TRBJ2-2, with TRBD2 identical over 7 bases. Germline CDR1 reads MGHRA; CDR2 reads YSYEKL. The CDR3 totals 18 residues. V lost 0 bases and J lost 4; bases outside the gene matches: 11. The DNA of the CDR3 is TGCGCCAGCAGCCAAGAGGGGAAACTAGCGCGCCCCACCGGGGAGCTGTTTTTT. The encoded protein is CASSQEGKLARPTGELFF.

This clonotype was observed at least ten times. This sequence joins TRBV4-1 and TRBJ2-2; D not resolved. The CDR3 has 13 amino acids. V was cut by 4 bases and J by 8 bases, with 11 bases left in between. The germline CDR1 and CDR2 sequences are MGHRA and YSYEKL. The CDR3 sequence is CASSPAYRGELFF. In DNA form, the CDR3 reads TGCGCCAGCAGCCCAGCGTACCGGGGGGAGCTGTTTTTT.

The V gene is TRBV14, the J gene TRBJ2-7; 10 nucleotides match TRBD2. This CDR3 contains 14 residues. The V and J ends lost 4 bases and 2 bases, in that order; junction bases with no gene match: 2. Looked up from germline, CDR1 is SGHDN and CDR2 is FVKESK. The CDR3 here is CASSRTSGAYEQYF. Written as DNA, the CDR3 is TGTGCCAGCAGCCGGACTAGCGGAGCCTACGAGCAGTACTTC.

A word on this clonotype: An end of the junction differs from the germline gene, which may be a read error. The chain joins TRBV9 to TRBJ1-1; D unresolved. Germline V gene data show CDR1 as SGDLS and CDR2 as YYNGEE. The CDR3 loop spans 14 amino acids. The CDR3 bases are TGTGCCTGCAGCGTGGGTGGCCAGAACACTGAAGCTTTCTTT. Translating it yields CACSVGGQNTEAFF.

This clonotype is deemed medium-sized (0.01 to 0.1%). The chain combines TRBV28 with TRBJ1-5; D might be TRBD1 (5 bases). With 7 bases removed from V and 0 bases from J, the gap between germline ends came to 19 bases. The germline V gene encodes CDR1 MDHEN and CDR2 SYDVKM. The CDR3 has 17 amino acids. The CDR3 DNA reads TGTGCCAGCAATAGGGGAGTTGAGGATTATAGCAATCAGCCCCAGCATTTT. This encodes CASNRGVEDYSNQPQHF. Supplemented by reference TRBV28 and TRBJ1-5, the full variable domain reads DVKVTQSSRYLVKRTGEKVFLECVQDMDHENMFWYRQDPGLGLRLIYFSYDVKMKEKGDIPEGYSVSREKKERFSLILESASTNQTSMYLCASNRGVEDYSNQPQHFGDGTRLSIL.

This clonotype was counted at least ten times. The chain links TRBV12-3 or TRBV12-4 to TRBJ2-3; D tentatively reads TRBD1 or TRBD2 (5 bases each). The length of the CDR3 is 16 residues. The V and J ends lost 7 bases and 1 base respectively, with 18 bases between them. The CDR3 coding sequence is TGTGCCAGCAAGAGGGACGGCCCTTCTCGCACAGATACGCAGTATTTT. This sequence encodes CASKRDGPSRTDTQYF.

To note about this clonotype: A much bigger clone sits one base away, suggesting this may be a read error. This chain links TRBV7-2 with TRBJ2-2; tentatively, D is TRBD2 (6 bases). Germline V CDR1 and CDR2: SGHTA, FQGNSA. The CDR3 covers 12 residues. The CDR3 is CASSTHTGGLFF. CDR3 nucleotides: TGTGCCAGCAGCACGCACACCGGGGGGCTGTTTTTT.

This clonotype was counted many times. J is TRBJ1-4 and V is TRBV4-3; no firm D call. Germline-derived CDR1 and CDR2 are LGHNA and YSLEER. The V gene lost 0 bases and the J gene lost 0 bases, with 8 bases spanning the gap. This CDR3 comprises 16 residues. The CDR3 protein is CASSQDPSATNEKLFF. CDR3 bases: TGCGCCAGCAGCCAAGATCCCTCTGCAACTAATGAAAAACTGTTTTTT.

Turning to this clonotype: At one boundary the junction diverges from the germline segment, which might be a read error. This chain uses TRBV7-9 with TRBJ1-5; D is unclear. The CDR3 sequence is 13 residues long. The germline gives CDR1 SEHNR, CDR2 FQNEAQ (reference sequence). The CDR3 loop reads CASSLVVNRPQHF. The CDR3 DNA reads as TGTGCCAGCAGCTTAGTCGTCAATCGGCCCCAGCATTTT.

About this clonotype itself: A read error may account for a junction end that differs from germline. The chain recombines TRBV7-9 with TRBJ1-2; D is unclear. The CDR3 sequence is 14 residues long. Germline assignment: CDR1 SEHNR and CDR2 FQNEAQ (reference sequence). The CDR3 is CTSSLDVGIGGYTF. The CDR3 DNA is TGTACCAGCAGCTTAGACGTCGGCATCGGCGGCTACACCTTC.

This clonotype occurred many times. The chain links TRBV5-1 to TRBJ2-2, with D maybe TRBD2 (6 bases). CDR1 is SGHRS, CDR2 YFSETQ, per germline. The V and J ends lost 1 base and 5 bases respectively, with 15 bases between them. This CDR3 region has 16 residues. The CDR3 loop is CASSLLGGERTGELFF. CDR3 coding DNA: TGCGCCAGCAGCTTGTTGGGCGGGGAACGGACCGGGGAGCTGTTTTTT.

The V call is TRBV2, the J call TRBJ2-7; D is possibly TRBD1 (5 bases). The CDR3 contains 14 residues. Trimming pared 8 bases from V and 6 bases from J, leaving 20 bases between. CDR1 SNHLY and CDR2 FYNNEI come from the germline V gene. CDR3: CASLGEATLSEQYF. DNA of the CDR3: TGTGCCAGCTTAGGGGAAGCCACCCTAAGCGAGCAGTACTTC.

Ten or more counts support this clonotype. The rearrangement joins TRBV7-2 to TRBJ2-7; unclear D gene. Trimming pared 5 bases from V and 4 bases from J, leaving 18 bases between. Germline V gene data show CDR1 as SGHTA and CDR2 as FQGNSA. The CDR3 runs to 15 residues. The CDR3 DNA sequence: TGTGCCAGCAGCAACAGAGTCTCGTTCGGGTACGAGCAGTACTTC. The encoded protein is CASSNRVSFGYEQYF.